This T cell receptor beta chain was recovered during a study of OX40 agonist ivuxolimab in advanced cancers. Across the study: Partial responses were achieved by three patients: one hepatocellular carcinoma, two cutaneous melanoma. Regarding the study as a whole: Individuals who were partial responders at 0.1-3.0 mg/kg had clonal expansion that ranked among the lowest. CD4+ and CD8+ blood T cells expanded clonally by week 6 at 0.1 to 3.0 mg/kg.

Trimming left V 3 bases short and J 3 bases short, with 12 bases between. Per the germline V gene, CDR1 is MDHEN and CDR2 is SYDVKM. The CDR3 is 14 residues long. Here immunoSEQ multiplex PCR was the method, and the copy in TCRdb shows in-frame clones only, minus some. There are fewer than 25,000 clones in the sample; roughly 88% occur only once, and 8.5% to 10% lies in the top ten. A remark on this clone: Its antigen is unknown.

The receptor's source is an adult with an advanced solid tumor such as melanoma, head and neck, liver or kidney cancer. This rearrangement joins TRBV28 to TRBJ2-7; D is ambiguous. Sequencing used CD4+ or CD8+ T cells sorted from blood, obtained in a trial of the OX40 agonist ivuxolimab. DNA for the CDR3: TGTGCCAGCAGTTTCTCCCCTATGATCTACGAGCAGTACTTC. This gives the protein CASSFSPMIYEQYF.